Shown below are 9 T cell receptor beta chains from a single sample sequenced in a study of CD8+CD57+ T cells in acquired aplastic anemia. Only patients with CD8+CD57+ cell expansion on flow cytometry were chosen for sequencing. For CDR3 and TCR beta VDJ profiling, genomic DNA was the template used. Each CDR3 protein is one row after TCRdb ran MiXCR on the reads. The data show roughly 500,000 distinct CDR3 sequences, 25% to 40% seen once. Specimen: sorted CD4+, CD8+, or CD8+CD57+ T cells (not recorded which) from PBMCs. The origin of the receptors is a human donor with aplastic anemia.

This clonotype has ten or more counts. The V and J genes are TRBV29-1 and TRBJ2-6; no firm D call. The CDR3 is made up of 13 amino acids. CDR1 and CDR2 (germline): SQVTM, ANQGSEA. Trimming stripped 5 bases from V and 1 base from J, with 6 bases between. The CDR3 nucleotides read TGCAGCGTTTCGGAATCTGGGGCCAACGTCCTGACTTTC. This sequence encodes CSVSESGANVLTF.

This clonotype has at least ten counts. The junction shows a germline mismatch at one end, possibly a read error. The chain combines TRBV5-1 with TRBJ2-7; D possibly uses TRBD1 or TRBD2 (6 bases each). Germline-derived CDR1 and CDR2 are SGHRS and YFSETQ. The CDR3 is 14 residues long. CDR3 sequence reads: CASSSGAKGNEQYF. CDR3 coding DNA: TGCGCCAGTAGCTCGGGGGCTAAGGGGAATGAGCAGTACTTC.

This sequence joins TRBV28 and TRBJ1-5; a possible D gene is TRBD1 (6 bases). V shed 4 bases and J shed 5 bases, with 9 bases lying between them. Germline-derived CDR1 and CDR2 are MDHEN and SYDVKM. CDR3 length equals 13 residues. CDR3 nucleotides: TGTGCCAGCAGTTGGGGGCCTGATCAGCCCCAGCATTTT. It encodes CASSWGPDQPQHF.

This clonotype was seen only a few times. The V call is TRBV7-2, the J call TRBJ1-1; 7 bases align to TRBD1. Losses at the gene ends were 1 base for V and 2 bases for J; bases not matched to a gene: 4. CDR3 length equals 15 residues. The germline gives CDR1 SGHTA, CDR2 FQGNSA. CDR3 protein: CASSLGGTVNTEAFF. The CDR3 DNA reads TGTGCCAGCAGCTTAGGAGGGACAGTTAACACTGAAGCTTTCTTT.

The rearrangement joins TRBV10-3 to TRBJ1-6, with 8 bases lining up with TRBD1. This CDR3 is 16 amino acids long. Germline lookup yields CDR1 ENHRY and CDR2 SYGVKD. The junction had 5 bases not matched to a gene; V was cut back by 2 bases and J by 5 bases. CDR3 sequence reads: CAISEDGTGDNSPLHF. The DNA for the CDR3 is TGTGCCATCAGTGAGGACGGGACAGGTGATAATTCACCCCTCCACTTT.

The chain has TRBV15 and TRBJ1-5; 8 bases are a match to TRBD1. This CDR3 contains 15 residues. Per the germline V gene, CDR1 is LNHNV and CDR2 is YYDKDF (reference sequence). Unmatched junction bases numbered 5, after V lost 5 bases and J lost 2 bases. The CDR3 reads CATSQQGQGNQPQHF. The CDR3 DNA reads TGTGCCACCAGCCAACAGGGACAGGGCAATCAGCCCCAGCATTTT.

The V and J genes are TRBV10-2 and TRBJ1-2; tentative D call: TRBD1 (6 bases). Germline assignment: CDR1 WSHSY and CDR2 SAAADI. The CDR3 loop spans 12 amino acids. The V and J ends lost 2 bases and 6 bases respectively, with 7 bases between them. This CDR3 is CASSEPGDGYTF. CDR3 nucleotides: TGCGCCAGCAGTGAGCCAGGGGATGGCTACACCTTC.

This chain's CDR3 is CASSRDSREQYF. CDR3 nucleotides: TGCGCCAGCAGCAGGGACAGCCGCGAGCAGTACTTC. The V call is TRBV5-1, the J call TRBJ2-7, with 7 bases aligning to TRBD1. CDR1 SGHRS and CDR2 YFSETQ come from the germline V gene. V lost 4 bases and J lost 6; bases outside the gene matches: 4. The CDR3 contains 12 residues.

This clonotype occurred a few times. V usage is TRBV4-2 and J usage is TRBJ2-7, with D unresolved. The length of the CDR3 is 14 residues. Germline CDR1 is LGHNA and CDR2 is YNFKEQ. V was clipped by 1 base and J by 0 bases, with 7 bases between them. The chain's CDR3 is CASSQGTASYEQYF. CDR3 DNA: TGTGCCAGCAGCCAAGGAACAGCCTCCTACGAGCAGTACTTC.